This T cell receptor (beta chain) was captured in a study of T cell repertoires in cytomegalovirus infection. Looking at the study overall: Selected CMV epitopes included recently identified HLA-C-restricted ones as well as well-studied HLA-B-restricted ones.

This clonotype was seen a few times. Its antigen remains unknown. V was pared by 0 bases and J by 0 bases, with 3 bases of the junction left unmatched. Germline CDR1 and CDR2: LNHNV and YYDKDF (reference sequence). This CDR3 is built from 16 residues. MiXCR, applied by TCRdb to the reads, yields one record per CDR3 protein. The table shows 230,000 or so distinct CDR3 sequences, with roughly two fifths occurring only once. The source was CD8+ T cells from cultured PBMCs, collected from culture after CMV antigen stimulation. The TCR sequence derives from a human donor in good health (CMV status not recorded). Some clones in this sample may be carry-over from other donors' samples. The chain carries TRBV15 and TRBJ2-3; TRBD1 agrees at 7 bases. CDR3 loop: CATSREGTASTDTQYF. The CDR3 DNA reads TGTGCCACCAGCAGAGAAGGGACAGCTAGCACAGATACGCAGTATTTT.